One T cell receptor beta chain is described in this entry. The target of this receptor is not known. Libraries were built with the immunoSEQ multiplex PCR assay. A mixture of 60 forward primers for TCR Vbeta segments and 13 reverse primers for TCR Jbeta segments was used in the multiplex PCR. The CDR3 region of rearranged TCR beta genes was amplified from genomic DNA by a multiplex PCR assay. On the Illumina HiSeq System, the amplified TCR beta libraries were sequenced as 87-base-pair reads. On the study's bioinformatics: A later analysis counted approximately 84 million unique TCR beta chains across the roughly 700 repertoires, and some 11 million of these chains were shared by at least two donors. Raw reads were error-corrected and collapsed into unique sequences with a nearest-neighbor algorithm that merged closely related sequences to remove PCR and sequencing errors. To assign V, D and J gene segments, CDR3 sequences were aligned to IMGT reference sequences. Each retained sequence needed at least a six-nucleotide match to both a V gene segment and a J gene segment. A rearrangement counted as productive if the CDR3 had no stop codons and remained in frame with V and J, and every other rearrangement counted as non-productive. CDR3 was defined according to IMGT convention as the region running from the second conserved V-encoded cysteine to the conserved J-encoded phenylalanine. In an earlier analysis of more than 550 of the donors, sequences lacking an unambiguous match to a single V gene segment were excluded. An earlier analysis of several hundred of the donors called V segments functional above 56.7% productive rearrangements and segregating when the between-donor standard deviation exceeded 5%. To diagnose cytomegalovirus status from the catalog of TCR beta chain sequences, a statistical classification framework was built. V and J gene assignment, in a later analysis, came from comparing TCR nucleotide sequences with IMGT/GENE-DB human TR gene sequences. Using the TCRdist pipeline, a later analysis assigned CDR3 sequences along with most-parsimonious VDJ recombination scenarios. In a later analysis, every TCR beta chain was defined by the combination of its CDR3 amino acid sequence and its V-gene family, and reads without a unique V-gene family were dropped. A later analysis removed over 500 highly shared, low-generation-probability nucleotide sequences to deal with suspected cross-contamination and a sequencing artifact. In a later analysis, a clonal expansion index for each public chain was calculated from normalized within-repertoire ranks of inferred template counts. A later analysis computed generation probabilities with a VDJ recombination model fitted to out-of-frame rearrangements, and checked the results against IGoR. In a later analysis, hypergeometric tests were used to score TCR-TCR, TCR-HLA and TCR-CMV co-occurrence, with a repertoire-size bias correction applied to TCR pairs. False discovery rates were estimated in a later analysis by permuting HLA or CMV assignments 20 times. In a later analysis, co-occurring TCRs were grouped using DBSCAN, and TCRdist sequence similarity was added for clustering within HLA-allele-positive subsets. For co-occurrence clustering, repertoires with fewer than 30,000 or more than 120,000 public chains were excluded, along with five or six repertoires with anomalous nucleotide sharing. TCRdb obtained this table from immuneACCESS and retained in-frame rearrangements with V and J assigned. These tables miss some clones; where compared with another copy, unresolved V genes account for less than half of the shortfall, and the remainder is unexplained. D and trimming come from the DNA, and the V and J calls and clone size come from that table. The sample's records list about 160,000 clones. Of the sample, over 1% is held by the ten largest clones.

This sample stems from a study of cytomegalovirus exposure and HLA in healthy donors (dated by TCRdb to about 2017). Study-wide context: According to an earlier analysis of a few hundred of the donors, about 179 million T cells yielded over 100 million unique TCR beta sequences and approximately 280 Gb of sequence data. Roughly 300 gigabases of sequencing data and tens of millions of unique TCR sequences were included in an early release covering roughly 600 HLA-typed donors. Among the roughly 400 genotyped donors, around 81% belonged to the genetic ancestry cluster associated with self-reported Caucasian donors. The aim of the study was to test whether cataloging public T cell receptors could identify signatures of past pathogen exposure. The study used immunosequencing to profile the T cell repertoires of several hundred subjects and linked those repertoires to cytomegalovirus serostatus. A separate validation cohort of 100 to 150 different subjects was used in addition to the roughly 670-subject first cohort. To predict cytomegalovirus infection status, the study combined high-throughput TCR immunosequencing, statistical association of individual TCRs with disease status, and machine learning. A later analysis re-examined previously published TCR beta repertoires from about 670 donors and added high-resolution HLA genotyping to investigate patterns of TCR occurrence. In the later analysis, no new phenotypic data were used to find candidate immune exposures; instead, reliance was placed on TCR beta sequences and their occurrence across donors. An earlier analysis of around 640 of the donors used high-throughput TCR beta sequencing to judge whether each TCR beta V gene segment behaved as functional or pseudogenic. Donor age, sex, ethnicity and CMV serostatus were compiled together with the repertoire data. A later genetic analysis used genome-wide SNP genotypes for about 60% of the roughly 700 donors, treating that subset as a discovery cohort. Every discovery cohort repertoire had been produced on one sequencing platform. HLA typing included class I and class II loci at four-digit resolution. Typing coverage differed by locus: A, B, C, DRB1 and DQB1 were typed in roughly 620-630 donors, DQA1 in about 510, DPA1 in some 570, and DPB1 in approximately 450. About five DR-DQ haplotypes were handled as single units for association and clustering, since linkage in the cohort was strong. Across 398 genotyped donors of the cohort, an average of about 200,000 unique TCR beta nucleotide sequences per donor were sequenced, and approximately 17% of those sequences were non-productive.

The cohort comprised 666 healthy bone marrow donors. All cohort members were sampled while nominally healthy, although unrecorded immune exposures were likely present. The donor was CMV seronegative and was included in the group of about 400 seronegative cohort members. A peripheral blood sample was collected from each donor, and TCR beta sequencing was performed on peripheral blood mononuclear cells. Genomic DNA was extracted from the blood cell samples with the Qiagen DNeasy Blood Extraction Kit. Results the study describes overall, beyond this receptor: A cluster of highly shared sequence variants was judged likely to be a technical artifact of the sequencing pipeline. A further reported finding was that TCR beta sequences accurately predicted the HLA-A and HLA-B alleles for most subjects in the first cohort. A later analysis reported that several top co-occurrence clusters appeared linked to parvovirus B19, influenza, CMV and Epstein-Barr virus. The only immune exposure information available for the cohort was CMV serostatus. Roughly uniform sequencing depth across donors was assumed in presence/absence analyses, although this assumption may not hold. Linkage disequilibrium might explain the correlated functional status among segregating V segments, but an unknown experimental factor could not be ruled out. Specific HLA alleles were associated with 15,000 to 20,000 TCR beta sequences at a false discovery rate of 0.05 in a later analysis. The study gave a list of 150 to 200 TCR beta chains associated with cytomegalovirus. Because HLA typing was missing for some donors at each locus, association tests included only the typed subset. In an earlier analysis of over 550 of the donors, most TCR beta V segments were observed in productive rearrangements about 87% or about 30% of the time, broadly matching IMGT annotations. In a later genetic analysis, a missense DCLRE1C variant was associated with V-gene and J-gene trimming of TCR beta chains, and the association was replicated in an independent cohort. Across donors, most TCR sequences were observed very rarely, whereas some public TCRs were present in many individuals. In a later genetic analysis, fewer N-insertions in productive TCRs were reported among donors in an Asian-associated ancestry cluster than the roughly 700-donor mean. Assigning TCR associations to individual alleles was difficult when HLA alleles, especially DR and DQ, strongly co-occurred. Only TCR beta chains were sequenced in this cohort, and the absence of alpha or paired-chain data limited detectable features. According to a later analysis, most CMV-associated TCR beta chains appeared to be HLA-restricted, and the HLA associations seemed to be driven largely by CMV exposure. The classifier was reported to diagnose cytomegalovirus status with high specificity and sensitivity in both the original cohort and the validation cohort. In a later analysis, HLA-associated TCR beta chains were found to be more clonally expanded and to have lower generation probabilities than equally common non-associated chains. Fewer than 20 rarely observed V segments, including chromosome 9 orphons, were excluded from the earlier analysis of 550 to 700 of the donors because counts were too low. The authors suggested that the approach could potentially be extended to other disease states and immunological phenotypes. In vitro tests confirmed that three of the cytomegalovirus-associated TCR beta chains recognize cytomegalovirus antigens. According to a later analysis, TCR association rates differed among HLA loci, with DRB1 alleles showing the most associated TCRs and HLA-C alleles showing the fewest.

Sequencing was performed on PBMCs. This receptor was obtained from a woman aged 55-75 years in good health and CMV-seronegative.

For the CDR3, the sequence is CASSPRVKAGGVYEQYF. The DNA reads as follows: TGTGCCAGTAGCCCGAGGGTGAAAGCGGGAGGGGTTTACGAGCAGTACTTC. The V and J segments used are TRBV19 and TRBJ2-7; 10 bases in the junction line up with TRBD2. CDR1 and CDR2 are drawn from the germline V gene (reference sequence): LNHDA, SQIVND. Spanning cysteine to phenylalanine, the CDR3 consists of 17 amino acids. The sequence is cut down to CDR3 DNA, 51 bases in frame from base 1. Ends trimmed: V by 6 bases, J by 4 bases; bases unmatched to a gene: 15.